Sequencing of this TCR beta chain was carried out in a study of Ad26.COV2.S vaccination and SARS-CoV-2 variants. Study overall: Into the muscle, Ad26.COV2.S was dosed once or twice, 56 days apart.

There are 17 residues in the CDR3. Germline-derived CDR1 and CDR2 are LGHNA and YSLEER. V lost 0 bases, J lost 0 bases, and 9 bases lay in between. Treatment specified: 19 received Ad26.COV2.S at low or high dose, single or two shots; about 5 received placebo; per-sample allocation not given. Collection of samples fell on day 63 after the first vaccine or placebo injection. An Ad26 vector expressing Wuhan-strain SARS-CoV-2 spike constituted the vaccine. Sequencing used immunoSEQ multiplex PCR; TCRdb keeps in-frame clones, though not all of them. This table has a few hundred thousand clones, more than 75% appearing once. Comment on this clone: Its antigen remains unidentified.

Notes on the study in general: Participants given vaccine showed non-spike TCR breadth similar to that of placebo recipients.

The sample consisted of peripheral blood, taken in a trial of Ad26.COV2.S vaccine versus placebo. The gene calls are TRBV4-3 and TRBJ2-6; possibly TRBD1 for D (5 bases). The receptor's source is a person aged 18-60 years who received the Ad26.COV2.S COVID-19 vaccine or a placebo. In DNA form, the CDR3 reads TGCGCCAGCAGCCAAGAAACAGGAAGCTCTGGGGCCAACGTCCTGACTTTC. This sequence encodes CASSQETGSSGANVLTF.